These T cell receptor beta chains were read from a single sample in a study of blood T cell repertoires in COVID-19. Sequencing used immunoSEQ multiplex PCR; TCRdb keeps in-frame clones, though not all of them. The data contain more than 85,000 clones, over 70% of them singletons. Sequenced sample: peripheral blood. These receptors came from a human donor in a cohort sampled during active or convalescent COVID-19. Both conserved end residues are part of each CDR3. Each record gives: V gene, D gene, clone size, J gene, CDR3 protein, CDR3 DNA. A D gene is named only where the DNA matches it firmly. Where a row states a size, it is once, few, many or the class of an expanded clone; other rows omit it.

TRBV6-7	.	.	TRBJ2-5	CASPVLGVETQYF	TGTGCCAGCCCCGTTTTAGGGGTCGAGACCCAGTACTTC
TRBV27	TRBD1	few	TRBJ1-1	CASSFGTATNTEAFF	TGTGCCAGCAGTTTCGGGACAGCTACAAACACTGAAGCTTTCTTT
TRBV11-2	.	.	TRBJ2-4	CASSIRGTTGDIQYF	TGTGCCAGCAGCATTCGCGGGACCACCGGGGACATTCAGTACTTC
TRBV11-2	.	once	TRBJ2-6	CASNLQGISGANVLTF	TGTGCCAGCAACTTACAGGGCATCTCTGGGGCCAACGTCCTGACTTTC
TRBV18	.	.	TRBJ1-5	CASSRRGDQPQHF	TGTGCCAGCTCACGTCGGGGAGATCAGCCCCAGCATTTT
TRBV7-6	TRBD2	.	TRBJ2-1	CASSLGGGATEQFF	TGTGCCAGCAGCTTAGGCGGGGGGGCCACTGAGCAGTTCTTC
TRBV27	TRBD1	.	TRBJ1-4	CASSFRDSNEKLFF	TGTGCCAGCAGTTTTCGGGACAGCAATGAAAAACTGTTTTTT
TRBV7-9	TRBD1	.	TRBJ1-1	CASSLTGGNTEAFF	TGTGCCAGCAGCCTGACAGGGGGGAACACTGAAGCTTTCTTT
TRBV4-1	TRBD1	few	TRBJ1-1	CASSRDRGNTEAFF	TGCGCCAGCAGCCGGGACAGGGGGAACACTGAAGCTTTCTTT
TRBV18	.	.	TRBJ2-3	CASSPSASSGTQYF	TGTGCCAGCTCACCATCGGCCTCATCGGGTACGCAGTATTTT
TRBV2	.	.	TRBJ2-1	CASNQQGINEQFF	TGTGCCAGCAACCAACAGGGAATCAATGAGCAGTTCTTC
TRBV5-1	TRBD1	.	TRBJ1-2	CASSPRQGNYGYTF	TGCGCCAGCAGCCCCCGACAGGGGAACTATGGCTACACCTTC
TRBV24-1	TRBD1	.	TRBJ1-1	CATIVRDSTKAFF	TGTGCCACCATCGTTCGGGACAGCACGAAAGCTTTCTTT
TRBV4-3	TRBD2	.	TRBJ2-1	CASSQLRAGGLREQFF	TGCGCCAGCAGCCAATTACGAGCGGGGGGCCTCAGAGAGCAGTTCTTC
TRBV28	TRBD1	once	TRBJ2-3	CATWTGFTDTQYF	TGTGCCACCTGGACAGGGTTTACAGATACGCAGTATTTT
TRBV29-1	.	few	TRBJ2-5	CSNTMGSQGTQYF	TGCAGCAATACGATGGGCAGCCAGGGGACCCAGTACTTC
TRBV3-1/TRBV3-2	.	.	TRBJ2-3	CASSQVSRDTQYF	TGTGCCAGCAGCCAAGTTTCCAGAGATACGCAGTATTTT
TRBV7-2	.	.	TRBJ2-1	CASVPPLSDYPYNEQFF	TGTGCCAGCGTCCCCCCCCTGTCGGACTACCCTTACAATGAGCAGTTCTTC
TRBV6-2/TRBV6-3	TRBD1	.	TRBJ1-5	CASSWDRASQPQHF	TGTGCCAGCAGTTGGGACAGGGCGTCGCAGCCCCAGCATTTT
TRBV24-1	.	few	TRBJ2-7	CATTPGHPREQYF	TGTGCCACCACCCCGGGACACCCTCGCGAGCAGTACTTC
TRBV2	.	.	TRBJ2-5	CASVREADAETQYF	TGTGCCAGCGTTCGAGAGGCCGATGCGGAGACCCAGTACTTC
TRBV29-1	TRBD2	.	TRBJ2-3	CSVEGLAGVDTQYF	TGCAGCGTGGAAGGTCTAGCGGGAGTCGATACGCAGTATTTT
TRBV4-2	.	.	TRBJ2-1	CASSHPGGSAHSREQFF	TGTGCCAGCAGCCATCCTGGGGGGTCGGCGCATAGTCGGGAGCAGTTCTTC
TRBV29-1	TRBD1	.	TRBJ1-3	CSVAPSQGAEYNTIYF	TGCAGCGTTGCTCCATCCCAGGGGGCTGAATACAACACCATATATTTT
TRBV29-1	.	.	TRBJ2-7	CSVEGAKSEQYF	TGCAGCGTTGAAGGAGCGAAAAGCGAGCAGTACTTC
TRBV19	.	.	TRBJ2-2	CASTTVTSSNTGELFF	TGTGCCAGTACGACAGTGACTTCCTCTAACACCGGGGAGCTGTTTTTT
TRBV19	.	.	TRBJ1-1	CASSTGALYTEAFF	TGTGCCAGTAGTACAGGGGCTTTGTACACTGAAGCTTTCTTT
TRBV19	.	.	TRBJ1-2	CASRRQQSNYGYTF	TGTGCCAGTAGGAGACAGCAATCTAACTATGGCTACACCTTC
TRBV18	.	.	TRBJ2-4	CASSPGTPKNIQYF	TGTGCCAGCTCGCCCGGGACACCAAAAAACATTCAGTACTTC
TRBV18	TRBD1	.	TRBJ2-5	CASSPGTAETQYF	TGTGCCAGCTCACCAGGGACAGCAGAGACCCAGTACTTC
TRBV23-1	.	.	TRBJ1-3	CASSQKLSGNTIYF	TGCGCCAGCAGCCAAAAGCTCTCTGGAAACACCATATATTTT
TRBV6-2/TRBV6-3	.	.	TRBJ1-4	CASSYIGGVKLFF	TGTGCCAGCAGTTACATAGGAGGCGTCAAACTGTTTTTT
TRBV2	TRBD1	.	TRBJ1-1	CASSGTPRQGSKEAFF	TGTGCCAGCAGTGGGACCCCACGACAGGGGAGTAAGGAAGCTTTCTTT